This T cell receptor (beta chain) appears in the sequencing data of a study of blood T cell repertoires in COVID-19. Profiling relied on immunoSEQ multiplex PCR, and the TCRdb table lists in-frame clones only, not all of them. The sample includes 170,000 or so clones, 84% of them seen just once. This clone was counted a single time. V was clipped by 4 bases and J by 6 bases, with 8 bases between them. The CDR3 is made up of 12 amino acids. The V gene's germline CDR1 is SGDLS and CDR2 YYNGEE. The sample taken for sequencing was peripheral blood. This chain joins TRBV9 and TRBJ2-1; no firm D call. The clonotype comes from a man younger than 30 with active or convalescent COVID-19. CDR3 sequence reads: CASSKSFNEQFF. The CDR3 DNA is TGTGCCAGCAGCAAATCATTCAATGAGCAGTTCTTC.